One sample yielded the 27 T cell receptor beta chains listed below, sequenced in a study of cytomegalovirus exposure and HLA in healthy donors. The PCR contained 60 Vbeta and 13 Jbeta primers. The assay was immunoSEQ multiplex PCR, and TCRdb's table has in-frame clones only and misses some. The sample yields 130,000 to 150,000 clones, around 80% seen once. The sequenced material came from PBMCs. Receptor source: a man aged 30-40 years in good health and CMV-seronegative.

CDR3 in DNA: TGTGCCAGCAGCTTGGGGGCTACAGGGTGGAATTCACCCCTCCACTTT. It encodes CASSLGATGWNSPLHF. V gene TRBV5-5 combines with J gene TRBJ1-6, with a possible D match to TRBD1 (6 bases). There are 16 residues in the CDR3. The germline CDR1 and CDR2 sequences are SGHKS and YYEKEE (reference sequence). Trimming removed 0 bases at V and 7 bases at J, with 14 bases between.

This clone was recorded only once. The chain links TRBV5-8 to TRBJ2-5; no reliable D call. Germline V gene lookup returns CDR1 SGHTS and CDR2 YDEGEE. This CDR3 region has 14 residues. V dropped 0 bases and J dropped 8 bases, with 14 bases sitting between them. CDR3 sequence: CASSLGLPPVTQYF. DNA of the CDR3: TGTGCCAGCAGCTTGGGTCTCCCTCCTGTTACCCAGTACTTC.

This chain joins TRBV29-1 and TRBJ2-7; 9 bases fit TRBD2. The CDR3 runs to 12 residues. Germline lookup yields CDR1 SQVTM and CDR2 ANQGSEA. The J segment lost 4 bases and the V segment lost 4 bases, leaving 2 bases of the junction unmatched. The CDR3 loop is CSVVLAGYEQYF. CDR3 DNA: TGCAGCGTTGTTCTAGCGGGATACGAGCAGTACTTC.

This clone occurred a few times. The chain couples TRBV7-9 to TRBJ2-5, with TRBD1 matching over 7 bases. Unmatched junction bases numbered 14, after V lost 8 bases and J lost 5 bases. Germline-derived CDR1 and CDR2 are SEHNR and FQNEAQ (reference sequence). The CDR3 is 15 residues long. In DNA form, the CDR3 reads TGTGCCAGCCAACAGCCTGAGACGGGACAGGAGACCCAGTACTTC. Translated: CASQQPETGQETQYF.

V usage is TRBV29-1 and J usage is TRBJ2-1; 8 bases align to TRBD1. V gave up 3 bases and J gave up 7 bases; unmatched junction bases: 5. The length of the CDR3 is 13 residues. The germline V gene encodes CDR1 SQVTM and CDR2 ANQGSEA. Written as DNA, the CDR3 is TGCAGCGTTGACCATACAGGGGGTAATGAGCAGTTCTTC. It translates to CSVDHTGGNEQFF.

The V call is TRBV5-1, the J call TRBJ1-2; D is uncertain. The CDR3 loop spans 12 amino acids. CDR1 SGHRS and CDR2 YFSETQ come from the germline V gene. V dropped 0 bases and J dropped 6 bases, with 6 bases sitting between them. The CDR3 protein is CASSLVSDGYTF. The CDR3 DNA is TGCGCCAGCAGCTTGGTATCAGATGGCTACACCTTC.

In its sample, this clone was seen a few times. The V call is TRBV4-1, the J call TRBJ2-7, with TRBD2 identical over 8 bases. V gave up 4 bases and J gave up 1 base; unmatched junction bases: 12. CDR1 is MGHRA and CDR2 is YSYEKL in the germline V gene. The CDR3 covers 17 residues. The CDR3 protein is CASSPDSRKRGSYEQYF. The DNA for the CDR3 is TGCGCCAGCAGCCCGGATTCGAGGAAGCGGGGGTCCTACGAGCAGTACTTC.

This clone was detected once. The rearrangement links TRBV11-2 to TRBJ1-5; 11 bases are shared with TRBD1. V trimming: 5 bases; J trimming: 7 bases; junction bases outside the gene matches: 4. The CDR3 has 14 amino acids. Germline CDR1 SGHAT, CDR2 FQNNGV. CDR3 amino acids: CASSVDRGHQPQHF. In DNA form, the CDR3 reads TGTGCCAGCAGCGTGGACAGGGGGCACCAGCCCCAGCATTTT.

The J gene is TRBJ1-1, the V gene TRBV7-9; 7 bases agree with TRBD1. CDR1 is SEHNR and CDR2 is FQNEAQ in the germline V gene (reference sequence). This CDR3 has 14 residues. The J segment lost 6 bases and the V segment lost 4 bases, leaving 8 bases of the junction unmatched. The CDR3 DNA reads TGTGCCAGCAGCTCCTCACAGGGGCGTTCTGAAGCTTTCTTT. Translated: CASSSSQGRSEAFF.

This chain uses TRBV5-1 with TRBJ2-7, with D hard to call. Germline assignment: CDR1 SGHRS and CDR2 YFSETQ. The ends were cut back, 4 bases at V and 2 bases at J, with 4 bases in the middle. The CDR3 loop spans 11 amino acids. DNA for the CDR3: TGCGCCAGCAGCCTAACCTACGAGCAGTACTTC. Amino acid sequence: CASSLTYEQYF.

The genes are TRBV28 and TRBJ1-2; TRBD1 matches 7 bases. This CDR3 comprises 12 residues. The trim removed 8 bases at V and 3 bases at J, leaving 3 bases unmatched. The germline V gene has CDR1 MDHEN and CDR2 SYDVKM. The CDR3 nucleotides are TGTGCCAGCTCGGGACAGCACTATGGCTACACCTTC. Its protein is CASSGQHYGYTF.

The chain links TRBV5-1 to TRBJ2-7, with a possible D match to TRBD1 (5 bases). V gave up 3 bases and J gave up 3 bases, with 16 bases separating them. The V gene's germline CDR1 is SGHRS and CDR2 YFSETQ. The CDR3 is made up of 15 amino acids. CDR3 DNA sequence: TGCGCCAGCAGCTCACACTCCCGGCAGGGCTACGAGCAGTACTTC. This encodes CASSSHSRQGYEQYF.

V gene TRBV27 combines with J gene TRBJ2-6; a weak D match, TRBD1 (6 bases). V was clipped by 5 bases and J by 1 base, with 15 bases between them. This CDR3 comprises 17 residues. Germline V gives CDR1 MNHEY, CDR2 SMNVEV (reference sequence). CDR3 sequence: CASSPGQGRSGANVLTF. Here the CDR3 DNA reads TGTGCCAGCAGTCCAGGGCAGGGGAGATCTGGGGCCAACGTCCTGACTTTC.

The table lists this clone with a few counts. Compared with germline, one end of the junction differs, possibly owing to a read error. The rearrangement uses TRBV7-7 and TRBJ2-7; 12 bases fit TRBD2. This CDR3 contains 15 residues. The germline gives CDR1 SSHAT, CDR2 FNYEAQ (reference sequence). Written as DNA, the CDR3 is TGTGCTAGCAGCCACGGGACTAGCGGGCGGTACGAGCAGTACTTC. It encodes CASSHGTSGRYEQYF.

This clone showed up just a few times. The chain is built from TRBV4-1 and TRBJ1-4; 9 positions agree with TRBD1. With 1 base clipped from V and 8 bases from J, the junction kept 14 bases outside the gene matches. The V gene's germline CDR1 is MGHRA and CDR2 YSYEKL. There are 18 residues in the CDR3. The CDR3 DNA reads TGCGCCAGCAGCCAAGCCCTAGGACAGGGGCAGTCAGGAGAAAAACTGTTTTTT. Encoded protein: CASSQALGQGQSGEKLFF.

The genes are TRBV28 and TRBJ2-5; 8 nucleotides line up with TRBD1. The CDR3 contains 16 residues. Trimming took 5 bases from V and 5 from J; bases not matched to a gene: 13. Per the germline V gene, CDR1 is MDHEN and CDR2 is SYDVKM. This CDR3 is CASSPRSGGAGETQYF. The CDR3 nucleotides read TGTGCCAGCAGTCCACGGTCAGGGGGCGCTGGGGAGACCCAGTACTTC.

A few counts support this clone. The rearrangement joins TRBV11-2 to TRBJ1-1; D gene ambiguous. Germline lookup yields CDR1 SGHAT and CDR2 FQNNGV. Between the trimmed V and J ends, which lost 5 bases and 4 bases, there was a span of 14 bases. CDR3 size: 14 residues. As DNA, the CDR3 is TGTGCCAGCAGCGCTACCGGGGTGGTCACTGAAGCTTTCTTT. Residues: CASSATGVVTEAFF. The full variable domain, its missing parts supplied by reference TRBV11-2 and TRBJ1-1, is EAGVAQSPRYKIIEKRQSVAFWCNPISGHATLYWYQQILGQGPKLLIQFQNNGVVDDSQLPKDRFSAERLKGVDSTLKIQPAKLEDSAVYLCASSATGVVTEAFFGQGTRLTVV.

The sample holds a few counts of this clone. The chain links TRBV6-1 to TRBJ1-1; no reliable D call. The germline CDR1 and CDR2 sequences are MNHNS and SASEGT. The length of the CDR3 is 13 residues. The V end was cut by 3 bases, the J end by 1 base, with 6 bases between. Written as DNA, the CDR3 is TGTGCCAGCAGTGAGCGACAGAACACTGAAGCTTTCTTT. It codes for CASSERQNTEAFF.

The CDR3 DNA is TGTGCCAGCAGTCGTTCGGGACAGGACTATGGCTACACCTTC. The encoded protein is CASSRSGQDYGYTF. This sequence joins TRBV9 and TRBJ1-2, with 8 bases that match TRBD1. The CDR3 has 14 amino acids. V trimming: 5 bases; J trimming: 3 bases; junction bases outside the gene matches: 6. Germline V lookup: CDR1 SGDLS, CDR2 YYNGEE.

The chain uses TRBV27 and TRBJ2-1, with 7 bases fitting TRBD1. This CDR3 contains 15 residues. CDR1 is MNHEY, CDR2 SMNVEV, per germline (reference sequence). V was clipped by 8 bases and J by 1 base; unmatched bases: 8. CDR3 sequence reads: CASYSPGGSYNEQFF. The CDR3 bases are TGTGCCAGCTACAGCCCAGGGGGATCCTACAATGAGCAGTTCTTC.

The chain carries TRBV10-3 and TRBJ2-5, with 7 bases fitting TRBD1. With V trimmed by 0 bases and J by 5 bases, 9 bases remained unmatched. The CDR3 length is 16 residues. Looked up from germline, CDR1 is ENHRY and CDR2 is SYGVKD. CDR3 coding DNA: TGTGCCATCAGTGAGTCGGGCTCAGGGGGATGGGAGACCCAGTACTTC. This encodes CAISESGSGGWETQYF.

This clone was seen more than once but under ten times. The chain employs TRBV6-1 and TRBJ1-2; possible D gene TRBD1, 5 bases. The germline gives CDR1 MNHNS, CDR2 SASEGT. V lost 2 bases to trimming and J lost 6 bases, with 7 bases between them. This CDR3 spans 12 amino acids. The CDR3 bases are TGTGCCAGCAGTGAACCAGGGAATGGCTACACCTTC. Residues: CASSEPGNGYTF.

A few counts support this clone. The J gene is TRBJ2-7, the V gene TRBV9, with 12 bases that match TRBD1. The V gene's germline CDR1 is SGDLS and CDR2 YYNGEE. Trimming at V came to 4 bases and at J to 7 bases, leaving 12 bases not matched to a gene. The CDR3 spans 16 residues. CDR3 sequence (DNA): TGTGCCAGCAGCCGGGGGACAGGGGGCAGAATCAGAGAGCAGTACTTC. It encodes CASSRGTGGRIREQYF.

In nucleotides, the CDR3 is TGCGCCAGCAGCCCATTTAGCGGGAGTTCCTACGAGCAGTACTTC. Amino acids: CASSPFSGSSYEQYF. This rearrangement joins TRBV5-1 to TRBJ2-7, with 9 bases fitting TRBD2. Germline V gene lookup returns CDR1 SGHRS and CDR2 YFSETQ. CDR3 length: 15 amino acids. The V and J ends lost 4 bases and 1 base, in that order; junction bases with no gene match: 6.

The genes are TRBV5-8 and TRBJ2-1; TRBD1 is a possible D gene (5 bases). V was trimmed by 7 bases and J by 7 bases, leaving 21 bases between them. The CDR3 contains 15 residues. Germline loops: CDR1 SGHTS, CDR2 YDEGEE. CDR3 DNA sequence: TGTGCCAGCTCTGTCGGGTACCTTTCAGGGAATGAGCAGTTCTTC. It codes for CASSVGYLSGNEQFF.

The chain is built from TRBV5-1 and TRBJ1-1, with a tentative D call TRBD1 (6 bases). Trimming stripped 1 base from V and 4 bases from J, with 14 bases between. This CDR3 has 15 amino acids. Germline V gives CDR1 SGHRS, CDR2 YFSETQ. Written as DNA, the CDR3 is TGCGCCAGCAGCTTGTCAGGGGACTACCTCACTGAAGCTTTCTTT. Its translation: CASSLSGDYLTEAFF.

V usage is TRBV11-2 and J usage is TRBJ2-5, with unresolved D. CDR1 is SGHAT, CDR2 FQNNGV, per germline. The CDR3 covers 11 residues. Trimming shortened V by 8 bases and J by 7 bases, and 11 bases separated the two germline ends. Here the CDR3 DNA reads TGTGCCAGCCACCTTCGCGGGACCCAGTACTTC. Residues: CASHLRGTQYF.